Each of the 17 T cell receptor beta chains below was sequenced from the same sample in a study of spatial heterogeneity in lung cancer. TCRdb passed the 5' RACE reads through MiXCR, listing each CDR3 protein once. The sample includes about 120,000 distinct CDR3 sequences, 12% seen only once; the top ten take 16%. Time point specified: blood at routine non-recurrence follow-up after resection. Tumor, nontumor lung or frozen PBMC supplied whole RNA, sequenced without sorting. The source was PBMCs, collected at follow-up. These receptor sequences come from a male donor with early-stage non-small cell lung cancer.

This clonotype appeared many times. J is TRBJ1-4 and V is TRBV5-1; the D gene is possibly TRBD1 (6 bases). V was pared by 4 bases and J by 8 bases, with 15 bases between. The germline gives CDR1 SGHRS, CDR2 YFSETQ. The CDR3 consists of 14 residues. DNA of the CDR3: TGCGCCAGCAGCGTAACAGGGATTGGAGAAAAACTGTTTTTT. Translation gives CASSVTGIGEKLFF.

This sequence joins TRBV6-1 and TRBJ2-5; D is uncertain. V was clipped by 4 bases and J by 1 base, with 22 bases between them. The germline V gene has CDR1 MNHNS and CDR2 SASEGT. This CDR3 contains 18 residues. The CDR3 sequence: CASSVWGDTDGPQETQYF. The DNA of the CDR3 is TGTGCCAGCAGTGTTTGGGGTGATACAGATGGGCCCCAAGAGACCCAGTACTTC.

V is TRBV12-5 and J is TRBJ1-1, with 7 bases that match TRBD1. J lost 3 bases, V lost 4 bases, and 11 bases had no gene match. CDR3 length equals 16 residues. In germline, CDR1 is LGHNT, CDR2 FRNRAP. CDR3 loop: CASGSHRGGAHTEAFF. CDR3 nucleotides: TGTGCTAGTGGTTCTCACAGGGGAGGAGCCCACACTGAAGCTTTCTTT.

This clonotype was recorded at least ten times. The chain recombines TRBV20-1 with TRBJ2-7; D perhaps matches TRBD1 (6 bases). The V end was cut by 6 bases, the J end by 5 bases, with 17 bases between. Germline CDR1 reads DFQATT; CDR2 reads SNEGSKA (reference sequence). This CDR3 contains 13 residues. The CDR3 spells CSASQGSIHEQYF. In nucleotides, the CDR3 is TGCAGTGCCTCACAGGGAAGTATCCACGAGCAGTACTTC.

This clonotype appeared once. The rearrangement joins TRBV30 to TRBJ2-5; 9 bases match TRBD1. The CDR3 runs to 13 residues. Germline CDR1 GTSNPN, CDR2 SVGIG (reference sequence). Unmatched junction bases numbered 2, after V lost 2 bases and J lost 4 bases. This chain's CDR3 is CAWSNRGPETQYF. The CDR3 nucleotides read TGTGCCTGGAGTAACAGGGGGCCAGAGACCCAGTACTTC.

The gene calls are TRBV9 and TRBJ2-2; tentative D call: TRBD1 (5 bases). Per the germline V gene, CDR1 is SGDLS and CDR2 is YYNGEE. V dropped 0 bases and J dropped 10 bases, with 10 bases sitting between them. The CDR3 loop spans 13 amino acids. The CDR3 protein is CASSVGQQQELFF. CDR3 nucleotide sequence: TGTGCCAGCAGCGTAGGACAGCAACAGGAGCTGTTTTTT.

This clonotype was recorded a few times. The chain has TRBV29-1 and TRBJ2-5, with TRBD2 identical over 7 bases. Per germline, CDR1 SQVTM and CDR2 ANQGSEA. The CDR3 is 13 residues long. With 7 bases clipped from V and 0 bases from J, the junction kept 5 bases outside the gene matches. CDR3 in amino acids: CSAKRGNQETQYF. In DNA, the CDR3 is TGCAGCGCAAAGCGGGGTAACCAAGAGACCCAGTACTTC.

The J gene is TRBJ2-7, the V gene TRBV5-1; 7 bases map to TRBD1. J lost 5 bases, V lost 5 bases, and 13 bases had no gene match. CDR1 SGHRS and CDR2 YFSETQ come from the germline V gene. The CDR3 has 15 amino acids. In nucleotides, the CDR3 is TGCGCCAGCAGGGAGAAAACAGACAGGGCACACGAGCAGTACTTC. Translation gives CASREKTDRAHEQYF.

This clonotype showed up just a few times. The V gene is TRBV10-3, the J gene TRBJ2-3; D might be TRBD1 (5 bases). The germline V gene has CDR1 ENHRY and CDR2 SYGVKD. Trimming pared 2 bases from V and 1 base from J, leaving 10 bases between. The CDR3 is 15 residues long. CDR3 sequence (DNA): TGTGCCATCAGTGAGGGCATAGGGGGCACAGATACGCAGTATTTT. It specifies CAISEGIGGTDTQYF.

Turning to this clonotype: Relative to the germline gene, one junction end is altered; a read error may explain this. This chain links TRBV14 with TRBJ2-2; D remains ambiguous. This CDR3 is built from 14 residues. CDR1 is SGHDN, CDR2 FVKESK, per germline. CDR3 DNA: TGTGCCAGCAGCCAAGAGTTGGCCACCGAGGAGCTGTTTTTT. Amino acid sequence: CASSQELATEELFF.

This chain joins TRBV18 and TRBJ2-5, with no clear D. The length of the CDR3 is 14 residues. Trimming removed 3 bases at V and 3 bases at J, with 11 bases between. Germline V lookup: CDR1 KGHSH, CDR2 LQKENI. The CDR3 spells CASSPRALEETQYF. The DNA of the CDR3 is TGTGCCAGCTCACCTCGGGCACTCGAAGAGACCCAGTACTTC.

The V call is TRBV6-5, the J call TRBJ2-7, with D perhaps TRBD1 or TRBD2 (5 bases each). Trimming cost V 0 bases and J 1 base, with 13 bases left between them. In germline, CDR1 is MNHEY, CDR2 SVGAGI. The CDR3 length is 16 residues. The CDR3 protein is CASSYSTGTVSYEQYF. The DNA of the CDR3 is TGTGCCAGCAGTTACTCGACCGGGACGGTTTCCTACGAGCAGTACTTC.

This clonotype came up a few times. The V gene is TRBV5-1, the J gene TRBJ1-2; D is undetermined. This CDR3 region has 13 residues. CDR1 SGHRS and CDR2 YFSETQ come from the germline V gene. Trimming cost V 1 base and J 3 bases, with 7 bases left between them. The CDR3 region is CASSLRQDYGYTF. In DNA form, the CDR3 reads TGCGCCAGCAGCTTGAGGCAGGACTATGGCTACACCTTC.

This clonotype was seen a few times. V is TRBV6-5 and J is TRBJ1-3; 10 bases are a match to TRBD1. The CDR3 consists of 14 residues. CDR1 and CDR2 (germline): MNHEY, SVGAGI. V shed 6 bases, J shed 7 bases, and the junction held 6 bases outside the gene matches. The CDR3 DNA follows: TGTGCCAGCAGATTCCGGACAGGGGGGAACACCATATATTTT. It encodes CASRFRTGGNTIYF.

The V and J genes are TRBV6-5 and TRBJ1-3; D gene uncertain. CDR3 size: 16 residues. Germline CDR1 MNHEY, CDR2 SVGAGI. With 0 bases removed from V and 4 bases from J, the gap between germline ends came to 13 bases. CDR3 coding DNA: TGTGCCAGCAGTTACTCCCAGGCACCGTCCGGAAACACCATATATTTT. This encodes CASSYSQAPSGNTIYF.

This clonotype was counted only a few times. The V call is TRBV20-1, the J call TRBJ2-7, with 8 nucleotides matching TRBD1. In germline, CDR1 is DFQATT, CDR2 SNEGSKA (reference sequence). V shed 1 base, J shed 2 bases, and the junction held 1 base outside the gene matches. This CDR3 comprises 13 residues. CDR3 sequence (DNA): TGCAGTGCTAGAGGGACAGGGCCCTACGAGCAGTACTTC. Translation: CSARGTGPYEQYF.

Ten or more counts support this clonotype. V and J are TRBV27 and TRBJ2-7, with a tentative D call TRBD2 (5 bases). Per germline, CDR1 MNHEY and CDR2 SMNVEV (reference sequence). V dropped 7 bases and J dropped 3 bases, with 19 bases sitting between them. The CDR3 has 15 amino acids. In DNA form, the CDR3 reads TGTGCCAGCACCCCTACAAGGCCTGGAGGCTACGAGCAGTACTTC. Translated, it gives CASTPTRPGGYEQYF.